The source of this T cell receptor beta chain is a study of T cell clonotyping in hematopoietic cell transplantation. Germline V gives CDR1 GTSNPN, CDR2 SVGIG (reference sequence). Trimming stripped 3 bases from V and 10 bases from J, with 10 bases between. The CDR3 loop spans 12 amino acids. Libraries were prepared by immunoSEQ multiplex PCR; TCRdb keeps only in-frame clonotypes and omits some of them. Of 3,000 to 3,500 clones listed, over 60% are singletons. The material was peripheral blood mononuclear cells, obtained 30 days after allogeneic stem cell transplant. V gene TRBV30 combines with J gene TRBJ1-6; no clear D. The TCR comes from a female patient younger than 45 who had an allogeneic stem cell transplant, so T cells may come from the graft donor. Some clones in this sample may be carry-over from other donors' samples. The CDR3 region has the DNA TGTGCCTGGAGCCTAGGGTTATCACCCCTCCACTTT. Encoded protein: CAWSLGLSPLHF.